Sequencing of this TCR beta chain was carried out in a study of blood T cell repertoires in COVID-19. Study-wide background: Some COVID-19 samples were acute and others convalescent; all came from the United States, Italy and Spain. From T cells, B-cell-depleted T cells, or PBMCs came the material, which was cDNA or gDNA.

Original processing methods: Estimated nucleated cell counts came from reference gene primer amplification. TCRdb's table, derived via immunoSEQ multiplex PCR, lists solely in-frame clones and lacks some. V and J calls and clone size follow that table, whereas D and trimming were derived from the DNA. The sample yields under 400,000 clones, roughly 86% seen once. Worth noting for this clone: Other DNA sequences in this sample translate to the same CDR3.

Followed longitudinally, the Seattle patients had been enrolled during active infection. The sequenced sample consisted of peripheral blood. The TCR sequence derives from a woman younger than 45 with COVID-19, enrolled during active disease.

For the CDR3, the DNA is TGTGCCAGCAGCGTCCGACTAGCGGGGGGGAATGAGCAGTTCTTC. It translates to CASSVRLAGGNEQFF. The chain combines TRBV9 with TRBJ2-1, with 14 bases fitting TRBD2. CDR1 SGDLS and CDR2 YYNGEE come from the germline V gene. V was pared by 2 bases and J by 7 bases, with 2 bases of the junction left unmatched. The CDR3 contains 15 residues.